This T cell receptor beta chain comes out of a study of blood T cell repertoires in COVID-19. About the research overall: The study drew acute and convalescent COVID-19 samples from the United States, Italy and Spain.

Per the original data handling: Amplification of reference gene primers was used by the study to estimate nucleated cell counts. Using immunoSEQ multiplex PCR, the repertoire was profiled, and TCRdb retains in-frame clones only, with some absent. That table furnishes V, J and clone size, whereas the DNA furnished D and trimming. The table records approximately 300,000 clones, around 89% of them present only once. The germline gives CDR1 MDHEN, CDR2 SYDVKM. Trimming at V came to 5 bases and at J to 6 bases, leaving 5 bases not matched to a gene. The length of the CDR3 is 13 residues. The material sequenced was peripheral blood. The TCR was taken from a man aged 30-40 years with acute or convalescent COVID-19. This rearrangement joins TRBV28 to TRBJ1-2, with 8 bases lining up with TRBD1. The chain's CDR3 is CASSPGQGDGYTF. The CDR3 bases are TGTGCCAGCAGTCCAGGACAGGGAGATGGCTACACCTTC.